A selection of T cell receptor beta chains follows, all from one sample in a study of T cells in Graves' hyperthyroidism and ophthalmopathy. MiXCR, run by TCRdb on the multiplex PCR reads, gives a single entry per CDR3 protein. The table shows approximately 740,000 distinct CDR3 sequences, with 14% occurring only once. The sequencing input was blood. The receptors originated from a woman under 30 with Graves' hyperthyroidism. Each CDR3 is given with its conserved first and last residue. The D gene is left open where the match is weak. Size is stated for part of the rows, as once, few or many counts, or as a class when the clone is expanded.

j_call,cdr3_length,clone_size,v_call,d_call,cdr3_nt,cdr3_aa
TRBJ2-1,11,.,TRBV25-1,.,TGTGCCAGCAGTGAACCCCCCCTTTCGTTCTTC,CASSEPPLSFF
TRBJ2-7,16,.,TRBV19,TRBD2,TGTGCCAGTAGTAGCTCCGGGACTAGCGAAACCTACGAGCAGTACTTC,CASSSSGTSETYEQYF
TRBJ1-1,14,many,TRBV7-2,.,TGTGCCAGCAGCTTAGGACCCTATAACACTGAAGCTTTCTTT,CASSLGPYNTEAFF
TRBJ2-1,15,.,TRBV14,TRBD2,TGTGCCAGCAGCCCTAGATTGGGACTAGCCGAGAAGCAGTTCTTC,CASSPRLGLAEKQFF
TRBJ2-7,13,many,TRBV6-1,.,TGTGCCAGCAGTTTCGGCGTTACCTACGAGCAGTACTTC,CASSFGVTYEQYF
TRBJ2-5,14,many,TRBV28,.,TGTGCCAGCAGTTTAGATCTCTCAAGGGGGACCCAGTACTTC,CASSLDLSRGTQYF
TRBJ2-3,15,few,TRBV19,.,TGTGCCAGTAGTATAGATCCGGACTCCTGGGGAACGCAGTATTTT,CASSIDPDSWGTQYF
TRBJ2-7,14,few,TRBV10-3,.,TGTGCCATCCGTCTGGAACCCGATGACTACGAGCAGTACTTC,CAIRLEPDDYEQYF
TRBJ2-1,13,many,TRBV7-3,.,TGTGCCAGCAGCTCCACAGGTTTTAATGAGCAGTTCTTC,CASSSTGFNEQFF
TRBJ2-1,15,.,TRBV9,.,TGTGCCAGCAGCGAGGGGACGCGGGCTTACAATGAGCAGTTCTTC,CASSEGTRAYNEQFF
TRBJ1-1,14,many,TRBV6-1,.,TGTGCCAGCAGGATTGACAGTATGAACACTGAAGCTTTCTTT,CASRIDSMNTEAFF
TRBJ2-5,15,few,TRBV6-1,.,TGTGCCAGCAACTCTAATCCCGGGGGTGGCGAGGCCCAGTACTTC,CASNSNPGGGEAQYF
TRBJ2-4,11,few,TRBV6-1,.,TGTGCCAGCAGTCCAGGGTCCATTCAGTACTTC,CASSPGSIQYF
TRBJ2-3,11,many,TRBV29-1,.,TGCAGCGTTGAACCCCAGGGGCCGCAGTATTTT,CSVEPQGPQYF
TRBJ1-4,12,few,TRBV2,.,TGTGCCAGCAGCGTAGACCGTGGAAAACTGTTTTTT,CASSVDRGKLFF
TRBJ2-7,14,few,TRBV15,.,TGTGCCACCAGCATAAAGGGGCCCCCTTACGAGCAGTACTTC,CATSIKGPPYEQYF
TRBJ2-1,15,many,TRBV6-2/TRBV6-3,TRBD2,TGTGCCAGCAGTCCCCGACTAGCGGGAGGGGATGAGCAGTTCTTC,CASSPRLAGGDEQFF
TRBJ2-3,15,many,TRBV15,.,TGTGCCACCAGCAGAGATAACGCCAGGACAGATACGCAGTATTTT,CATSRDNARTDTQYF
TRBJ1-2,14,many,TRBV6-5,.,TGTGCCAGCAGTTACTCGAGTGCGTTATATGGCTACACCTTC,CASSYSSALYGYTF
TRBJ2-3,14,.,TRBV9,.,TGTGCCAGCAGCGTGGAGGGAGTCACAGATACGCAGTATTTT,CASSVEGVTDTQYF
TRBJ2-1,17,many,TRBV7-9,TRBD2,TGTGCCAGCAGCTTTCCCCCGGGACTAGCGGCCTACAATGAGCAGTTCTTC,CASSFPPGLAAYNEQFF
TRBJ2-7,14,many,TRBV5-5,.,TGTGCCAGCAGCTTAAACCACAGGGCATACGAGCAGTACTTC,CASSLNHRAYEQYF
TRBJ2-5,15,few,TRBV2,.,TGTGCCAGCAGTGAAGGGGTTCAGGGACAAGAGACCCAGTACTTC,CASSEGVQGQETQYF
TRBJ1-3,16,few,TRBV15,.,TGTGCCACCAGCAGAGATCGGTCGGGCTCTGGAAACACCATATATTTT,CATSRDRSGSGNTIYF
TRBJ1-1,15,many,TRBV7-9,TRBD1,TGTGCCAGCGAGGACAGGGGGAGGGTCCCGGTCGAAGCTTTCTTT,CASEDRGRVPVEAFF
TRBJ2-7,15,many,TRBV11-3,TRBD2,TGTGCCAGCAGCTACTTAGCGGGAGGGCCTTACGAGCAGTACTTC,CASSYLAGGPYEQYF
TRBJ2-5,13,many,TRBV7-2,.,TGTGCCACAAGTAAGGGAAGTGGAGAGACCCAGTACTTC,CATSKGSGETQYF
TRBJ2-5,14,few,TRBV12-5,TRBD1,TGTGCTAGTGCCCCCTTGGACAGGGAAGAGACCCAGTACTTC,CASAPLDREETQYF
TRBJ1-1,17,many,TRBV19,.,TGTGCCAGTAGTGGCCTCTGGGCAGGTCCCTGGGACACTGAAGCTTTCTTT,CASSGLWAGPWDTEAFF
TRBJ2-1,14,.,TRBV11-2,TRBD2,TGTGCCAGCAGCTCCCGACTAGCGAAGGGTGAGCAGTTCTTC,CASSSRLAKGEQFF
TRBJ2-5,15,few,TRBV7-9,.,TGTGCCAGCAGCTTAACACTAGCCGGGCAAGAGACCCAGTACTTC,CASSLTLAGQETQYF
TRBJ1-4,15,many,TRBV2,.,TGTGCCAGCAGTGGCGGGATAGGGCGGGGAGAAAAACTGTTTTTT,CASSGGIGRGEKLFF
TRBJ2-7,13,many,TRBV27,.,TGTGCCAGCAAGGCAGTGGGGGCGGACGAGCAGTACTTC,CASKAVGADEQYF
TRBJ2-1,15,many,TRBV6-1,TRBD2,TGTGCCAGCAGTCCGTCGGGGGGGCCTTACAATGAGCAGTTCTTC,CASSPSGGPYNEQFF
TRBJ2-4,12,.,TRBV20-1,.,TGCAGTGCGGGGCCGGGATTTAAGTTTCAGTACTTC,CSAGPGFKFQYF
TRBJ2-7,14,.,TRBV5-6,.,TGTGCCAGCAGCTTCGACGGTCCGTACTACGAGCAGTACTTC,CASSFDGPYYEQYF
TRBJ2-7,16,few,TRBV9,.,TGTGCCAGCAGCGTAGATCCTGGGGACATCTTCTACGAGCAGTACTTC,CASSVDPGDIFYEQYF
TRBJ2-1,15,.,TRBV19,.,TGTGCCAGTAGTATGACGGGAGTTAGTCGAAATGAGCAGTTCTTC,CASSMTGVSRNEQFF
TRBJ1-1,12,many,TRBV20-1,.,TGCAGTGCATCGGACCTGGACACTGAAGCTTTCTTT,CSASDLDTEAFF
TRBJ2-3,15,many,TRBV18,.,TGTGCCAGCTCACCACTCGGGACACTGGAGGATACGCAGTATTTT,CASSPLGTLEDTQYF
TRBJ1-2,14,.,TRBV5-1,TRBD1,TGCGCCAGCAGCGCACCGGGACAGGGCTATGGCTACACCTTC,CASSAPGQGYGYTF
TRBJ2-7,14,few,TRBV2,.,TGTGCCAGCCTCCAATCGGAGGGCGGTTACGAGCAGTACTTC,CASLQSEGGYEQYF
TRBJ2-3,15,few,TRBV19,.,TGTGCCAGTAGTACCCGACAGGATGGGACAGATACGCAGTATTTT,CASSTRQDGTDTQYF
TRBJ2-1,12,many,TRBV7-8,.,TGTGCCAGCAGCCCTCAGAGCAATGAGCAGTTCTTC,CASSPQSNEQFF